This T cell receptor beta chain was documented in a study of CD8 T cells in Susac syndrome. The CDR3 is 14 amino acids. Germline V lookup: CDR1 LGHDT, CDR2 YNNKEL (reference sequence). V trimming: 2 bases; J trimming: 6 bases; junction bases outside the gene matches: 1. Findings and limits, study-wide: Regarding the TCR sequencing and HLA analysis, the study admitted that a relatively small number of individuals were involved.

RNA, at roughly 0.45 to 1 ug, was reverse transcribed with random hexamers. One entry per CDR3 protein, called by TCRdb with MiXCR from the immunoSEQ multiplex PCR reads. Among about 200,000 distinct CDR3 sequences listed, 85% to 95% were seen once. About this clonotype: Its antigen remains unknown.

This chain connects TRBV3-1 to TRBJ1-6; 7 positions agree with TRBD1. This TCR was recovered from a human donor in good health. Sequenced input: CD4+ T cells from PBMCs. The CDR3 protein is CASSQRDSNSPLHF. In DNA, the CDR3 is TGTGCCAGCAGCCAACGGGACAGTAATTCACCCCTCCACTTT.